The present T cell receptor (beta chain) was sequenced within a study of spatial heterogeneity in lung cancer. As for time point: sample taken at primary tumor resection. The donor group consisted of around 70 patients who had untreated, early-stage non-small cell lung cancer. The input material, whole RNA from tumor, nontumor lung or frozen PBMC, was sequenced unsorted. Using its own MiXCR run on the 5' RACE reads, TCRdb lists one record per CDR3 protein. The table lists tens of thousands of distinct CDR3 sequences, 10% to 15% of them singletons. Germline values: CDR1 MDHEN, CDR2 SYDVKM. The CDR3 consists of 14 residues. V was clipped by 6 bases and J by 9 bases; unmatched bases: 8.

The chain uses TRBV28 and TRBJ1-6; 7 bases are a match to TRBD1. This specimen consisted of PBMCs, obtained at surgery. The origin of this receptor is a male donor with early-stage non-small cell lung cancer. This CDR3 is CASREDRSSSPLHF. The DNA for the CDR3 is TGTGCCAGCAGGGAGGACAGGTCCTCTTCACCCCTCCACTTT.